The source of this T cell receptor (beta chain) is a study of T cell responses to AZD1222 COVID-19 vaccine. About the study: Second-dose intervals of approximately 4 or approximately 12 weeks were pooled.

TCRdb's copy holds only in-frame clones and misses some; the assay was immunoSEQ multiplex PCR. The sample lists some 99,000 clones; 70% to 90% were seen once. General study results and limits: A mostly white British donor set with more females was recruited, and clonal diversity was possibly underestimated.

A note on this clone: The antigen is not known.

The specimen comprised peripheral blood, sampled on day 0 of AZD1222 vaccination. This TCR was sampled from an adult in good health.

The CDR3 loop is CASSRAGTGIFTAFF. CDR3 nucleotide sequence: TGTGCCAGCAGCCGGGCCGGGACAGGGATTTTCACAGCTTTCTTT. The chain recombines TRBV5-4 with TRBJ1-1; 9 bases are a match to TRBD1. Trimming took 4 bases from V and 10 from J; bases not matched to a gene: 14. CDR1 SGHNT and CDR2 YYREEE come from the germline V gene (reference sequence). This CDR3 comprises 15 residues.